This T cell receptor (beta chain) was obtained from a study of blood T cell repertoires in COVID-19. Study context: Acute-phase and convalescent COVID-19 samples originated in the United States, Italy and Spain. Sources were T cells, B-cell-depleted T cells, or PBMCs; the material itself was cDNA or gDNA.

This CDR3 contains 16 residues. Germline-derived CDR1 and CDR2 are SGHDT and YYEEEE. A remark on this clone: One end of the junction varies from germline; a read error may be responsible.

Profiling relied on immunoSEQ multiplex PCR, and the TCRdb table lists in-frame clones only, not all of them. The sample lists 150,000 or so clones, approximately 85% seen once, with 6.5% to 9.5% in the top ten. The receptor comes from a woman aged 55-75 years with COVID-19, enrolled during active disease. Sequencing input: peripheral blood. The V gene is TRBV5-6, the J gene TRBJ2-1; the match to TRBD2 covers 11 bases. The DNA for the CDR3 is TGTGCCAGCAGCCCGGATAGCGGGGGGGCCTTCAATGGGCAGTTCTTC. It specifies CASSPDSGGAFNGQFF.